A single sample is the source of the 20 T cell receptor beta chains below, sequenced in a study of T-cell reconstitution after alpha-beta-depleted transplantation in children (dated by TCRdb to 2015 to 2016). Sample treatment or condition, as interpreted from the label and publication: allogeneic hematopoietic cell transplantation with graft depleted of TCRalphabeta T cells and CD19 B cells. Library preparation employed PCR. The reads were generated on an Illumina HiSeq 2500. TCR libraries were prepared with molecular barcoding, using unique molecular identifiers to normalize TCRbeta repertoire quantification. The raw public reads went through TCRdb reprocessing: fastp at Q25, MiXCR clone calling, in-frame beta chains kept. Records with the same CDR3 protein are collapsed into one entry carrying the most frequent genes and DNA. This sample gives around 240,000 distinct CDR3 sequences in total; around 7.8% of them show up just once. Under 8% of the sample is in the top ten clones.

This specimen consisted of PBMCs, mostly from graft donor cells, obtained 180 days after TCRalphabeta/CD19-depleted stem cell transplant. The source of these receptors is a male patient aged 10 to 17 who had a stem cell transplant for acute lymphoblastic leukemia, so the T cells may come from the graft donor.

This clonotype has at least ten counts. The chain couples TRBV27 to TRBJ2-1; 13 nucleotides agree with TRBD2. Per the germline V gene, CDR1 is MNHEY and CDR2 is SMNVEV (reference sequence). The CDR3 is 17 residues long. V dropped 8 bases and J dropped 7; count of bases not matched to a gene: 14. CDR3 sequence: CASRGRGLAGRLNEQFF. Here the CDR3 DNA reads TGTGCCAGCCGAGGGAGGGGACTAGCGGGGCGTCTTAATGAGCAGTTCTTC.

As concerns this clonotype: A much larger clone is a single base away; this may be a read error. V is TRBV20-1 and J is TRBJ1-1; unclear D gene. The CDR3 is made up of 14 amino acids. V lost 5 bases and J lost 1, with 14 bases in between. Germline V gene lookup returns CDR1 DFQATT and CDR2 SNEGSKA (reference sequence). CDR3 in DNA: TGCAGTGCTCTTAACAGTGGGAAGAACACTGAAGCTTTCTTT. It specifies CSALNSGKNTEAFF.

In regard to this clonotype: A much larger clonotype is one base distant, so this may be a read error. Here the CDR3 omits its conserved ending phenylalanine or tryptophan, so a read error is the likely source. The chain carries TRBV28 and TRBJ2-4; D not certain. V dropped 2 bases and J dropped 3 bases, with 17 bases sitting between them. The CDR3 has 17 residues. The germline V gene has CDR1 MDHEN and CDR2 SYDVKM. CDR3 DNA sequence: TGTGCCAGCAGTTTAATGGCCCAAGGATTACGCAAAAACATTCAGTACTTG. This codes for CASSLMAQGLRKNIQYL.

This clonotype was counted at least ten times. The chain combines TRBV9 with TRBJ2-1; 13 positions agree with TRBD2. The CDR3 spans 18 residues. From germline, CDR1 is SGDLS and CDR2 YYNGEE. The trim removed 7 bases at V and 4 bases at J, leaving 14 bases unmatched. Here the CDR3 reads CASGLAGAMGGSYNEQFF. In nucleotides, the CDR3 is TGTGCCAGCGGACTAGCGGGAGCGATGGGGGGGTCATACAATGAGCAGTTCTTC.

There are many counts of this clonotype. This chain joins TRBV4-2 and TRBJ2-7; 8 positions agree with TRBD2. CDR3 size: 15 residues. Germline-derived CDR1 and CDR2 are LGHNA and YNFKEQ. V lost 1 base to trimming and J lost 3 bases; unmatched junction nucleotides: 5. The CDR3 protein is CASSQGPREDYEQYF. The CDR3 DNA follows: TGTGCCAGCAGCCAAGGACCGCGGGAGGACTACGAGCAGTACTTC.

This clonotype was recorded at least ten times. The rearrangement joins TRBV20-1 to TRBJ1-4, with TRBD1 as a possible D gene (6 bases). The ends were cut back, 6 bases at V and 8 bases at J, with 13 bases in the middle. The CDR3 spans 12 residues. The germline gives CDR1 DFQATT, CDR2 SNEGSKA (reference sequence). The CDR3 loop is CSAWDIPEKLFF. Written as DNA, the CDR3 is TGCAGTGCCTGGGACATCCCAGAAAAACTGTTTTTT.

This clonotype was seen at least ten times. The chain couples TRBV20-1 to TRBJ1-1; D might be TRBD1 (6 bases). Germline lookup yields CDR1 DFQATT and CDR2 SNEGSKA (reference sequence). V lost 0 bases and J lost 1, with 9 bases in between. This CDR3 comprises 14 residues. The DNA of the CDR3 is TGCAGTGCTAGAGATTCGGACAGGAACACTGAAGCTTTCTTT. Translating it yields CSARDSDRNTEAFF.

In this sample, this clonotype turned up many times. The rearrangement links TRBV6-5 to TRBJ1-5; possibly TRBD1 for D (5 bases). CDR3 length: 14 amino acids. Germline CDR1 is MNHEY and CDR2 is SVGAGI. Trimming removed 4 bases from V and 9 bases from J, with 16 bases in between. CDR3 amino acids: CASSSPDNRRPQHF. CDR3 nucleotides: TGTGCCAGCAGTTCACCGGACAACCGGAGGCCCCAGCATTTT.

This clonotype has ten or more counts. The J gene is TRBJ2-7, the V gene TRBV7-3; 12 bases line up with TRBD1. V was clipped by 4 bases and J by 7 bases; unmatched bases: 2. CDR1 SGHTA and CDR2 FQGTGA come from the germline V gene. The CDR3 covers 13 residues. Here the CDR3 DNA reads TGTGCCAGCAGCTGGGACAGGGGGCAAGAGCAGTACTTC. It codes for CASSWDRGQEQYF.

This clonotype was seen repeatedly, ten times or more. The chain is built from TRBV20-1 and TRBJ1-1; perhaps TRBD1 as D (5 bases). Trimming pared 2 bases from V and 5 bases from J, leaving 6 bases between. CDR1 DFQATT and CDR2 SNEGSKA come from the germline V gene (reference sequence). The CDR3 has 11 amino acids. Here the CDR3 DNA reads TGCAGTGCTAGAAAGGGGACTGAAGCTTTCTTT. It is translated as CSARKGTEAFF.

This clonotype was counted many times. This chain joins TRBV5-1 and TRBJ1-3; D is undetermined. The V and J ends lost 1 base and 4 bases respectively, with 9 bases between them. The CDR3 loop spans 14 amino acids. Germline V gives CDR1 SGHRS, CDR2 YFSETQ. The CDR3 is CASSLNLAGNTIYF. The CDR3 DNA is TGCGCCAGCAGCTTGAACCTCGCAGGAAACACCATATATTTT.

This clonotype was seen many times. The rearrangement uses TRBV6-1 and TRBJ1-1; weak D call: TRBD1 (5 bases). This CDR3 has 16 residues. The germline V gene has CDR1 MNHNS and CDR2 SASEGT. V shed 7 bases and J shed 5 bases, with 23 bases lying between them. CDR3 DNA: TGTGCCAGCATGGGATGGCAGGGAGTGGCGCATACTGAAGCTTTCTTT. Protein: CASMGWQGVAHTEAFF.

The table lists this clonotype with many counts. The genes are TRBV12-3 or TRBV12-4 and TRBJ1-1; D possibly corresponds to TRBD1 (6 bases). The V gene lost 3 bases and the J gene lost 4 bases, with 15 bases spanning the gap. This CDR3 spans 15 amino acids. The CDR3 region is CASSFPGRGGTEAFF. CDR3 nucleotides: TGTGCCAGCAGTTTCCCCGGGAGGGGGGGCACTGAAGCTTTCTTT.

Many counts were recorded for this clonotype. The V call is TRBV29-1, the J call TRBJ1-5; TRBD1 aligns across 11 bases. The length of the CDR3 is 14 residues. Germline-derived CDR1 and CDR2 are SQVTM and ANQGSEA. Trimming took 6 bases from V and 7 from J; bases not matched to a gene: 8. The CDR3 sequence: CSVQGQGAGQPQHF. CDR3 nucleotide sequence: TGCAGCGTCCAAGGACAGGGGGCAGGACAGCCCCAGCATTTT. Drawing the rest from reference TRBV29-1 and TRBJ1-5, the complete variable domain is SAVISQKPSRDICQRGTSLTIQCQVDSQVTMMFWYRQQPGQSLTLIATANQGSEATYESGFVIDKFPISRPNLTFSTLTVSNMSPEDSSIYLCSVQGQGAGQPQHFGDGTRLSIL.

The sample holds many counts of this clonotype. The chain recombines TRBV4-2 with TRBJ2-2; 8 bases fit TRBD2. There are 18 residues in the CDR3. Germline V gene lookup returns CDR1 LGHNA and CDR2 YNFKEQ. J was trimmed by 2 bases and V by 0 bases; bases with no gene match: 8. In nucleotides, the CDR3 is TGTGCCAGCAGCCAAGAGGTGGGCGGGGGGATCAACACCGGGGAGCTGTTTTTT. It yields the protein CASSQEVGGGINTGELFF.

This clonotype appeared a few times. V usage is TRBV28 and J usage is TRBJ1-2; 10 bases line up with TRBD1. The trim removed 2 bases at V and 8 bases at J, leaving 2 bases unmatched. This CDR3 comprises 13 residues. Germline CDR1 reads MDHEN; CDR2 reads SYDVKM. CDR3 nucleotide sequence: TGTGCCAGCAGTTTAGGGGACAGGGGAGGCTACACCTTC. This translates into CASSLGDRGGYTF.

CDR3 DNA: TGTGCCTCCTCCCGGGAGACGGGGGGTCCCTACAATGAGCAGTTCTTC. Its translation is CASSRETGGPYNEQFF. V is TRBV3-1 and J is TRBJ2-1; 7 bases line up with TRBD2. The V and J ends lost 11 bases and 2 bases, in that order; junction bases with no gene match: 15. CDR1 is LGHDT and CDR2 is YNNKEL in the germline V gene (reference sequence). CDR3 length equals 16 residues.

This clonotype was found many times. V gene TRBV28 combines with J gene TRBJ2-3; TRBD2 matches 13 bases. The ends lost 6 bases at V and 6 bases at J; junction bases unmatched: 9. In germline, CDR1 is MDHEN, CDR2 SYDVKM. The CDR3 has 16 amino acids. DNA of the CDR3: TGTGCCAGCAGACGTACTAGCGGGAGGGCCCTGGATACGCAGTATTTT. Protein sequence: CASRRTSGRALDTQYF.

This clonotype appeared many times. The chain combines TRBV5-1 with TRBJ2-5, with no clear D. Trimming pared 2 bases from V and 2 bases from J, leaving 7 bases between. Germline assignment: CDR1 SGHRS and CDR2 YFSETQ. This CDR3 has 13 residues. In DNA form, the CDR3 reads TGCGCCAGCAGCTTCGGCAAACAAGAGACCCAGTACTTC. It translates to CASSFGKQETQYF.

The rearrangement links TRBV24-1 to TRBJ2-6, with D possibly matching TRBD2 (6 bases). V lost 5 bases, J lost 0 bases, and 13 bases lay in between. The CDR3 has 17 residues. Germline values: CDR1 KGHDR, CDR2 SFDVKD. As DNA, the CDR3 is TGTGCCACCAGTGGGGGGGTGAGGGGCTCTGGGGCCAACGTCCTGACTTTC. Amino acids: CATSGGVRGSGANVLTF.